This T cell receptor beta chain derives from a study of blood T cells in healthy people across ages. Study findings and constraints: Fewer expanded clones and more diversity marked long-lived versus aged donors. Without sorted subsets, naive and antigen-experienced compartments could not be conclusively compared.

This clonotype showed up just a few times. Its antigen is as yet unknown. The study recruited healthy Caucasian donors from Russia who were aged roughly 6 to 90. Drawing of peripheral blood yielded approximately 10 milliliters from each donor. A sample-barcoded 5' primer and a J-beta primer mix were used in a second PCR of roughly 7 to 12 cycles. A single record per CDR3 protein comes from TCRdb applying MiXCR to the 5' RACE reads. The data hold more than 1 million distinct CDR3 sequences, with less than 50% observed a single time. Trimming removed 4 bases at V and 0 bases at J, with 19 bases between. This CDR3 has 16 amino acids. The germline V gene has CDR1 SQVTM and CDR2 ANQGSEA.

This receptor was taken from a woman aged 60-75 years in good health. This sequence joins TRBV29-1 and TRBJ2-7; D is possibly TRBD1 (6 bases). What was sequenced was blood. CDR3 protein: CSVAHDRTRSSYEQYF. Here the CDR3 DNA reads TGCAGCGTTGCGCACGACAGGACCCGGTCCTCCTACGAGCAGTACTTC.